The 29 T cell receptor beta chains below were found in one sample sequenced in a study of CD8 T cells in ankylosing spondylitis. Each CDR3 protein gets one entry after TCRdb re-called the 5' RACE reads with MiXCR. The data hold around 540,000 distinct CDR3 sequences, with roughly 12% observed a single time. General study points: Characteristic of ankylosing spondylitis blood, it appeared, was a TCR beta motif comprising about eight highly homologous variants.

These receptors' antigens are unknown. Sequenced sample: blood, either unsorted or a sorted T cell fraction (not recorded which). The receptors were sampled from a male donor with ankylosing spondylitis.

For this clonotype: It may be a read error: a sequence one base away is much more abundant. The V and J genes are TRBV3-1 and TRBJ2-3; 12 bases map to TRBD2. From germline, CDR1 is LGHDT and CDR2 YNNKEL (reference sequence). There are 19 residues in the CDR3. CDR3 in amino acids: CAISPLWPSGRGSTDTQYF. For the CDR3, the DNA is TGTGCCATCAGCCCACTTTGGCCTAGCGGGAGGGGAAGCACAGATACGCAGTATTTT.

The chain combines TRBV4-2 with TRBJ2-7, with TRBD1 matching 9 bases. The CDR3 length is 15 residues. The V segment lost 0 bases and the J segment 2 bases; nucleotides outside the gene matches: 2. Germline CDR1 LGHNA, CDR2 YNFKEQ. This CDR3 reads CASSQEGTGTYEQYF. DNA of the CDR3: TGTGCCAGCAGCCAAGAAGGGACAGGGACCTACGAGCAGTACTTC.

This clonotype showed up many times. CDR3 sequence: CAISLQAGYNEQFF. The CDR3 region has the DNA TGTGCCATCAGTCTCCAAGCGGGATACAATGAGCAGTTCTTC. V gene TRBV10-3 combines with J gene TRBJ2-1, with TRBD2 matching over 7 bases. Germline V lookup: CDR1 ENHRY, CDR2 SYGVKD. The ends lost 5 bases at V and 4 bases at J; junction bases unmatched: 5. The CDR3 has 14 residues.

This clonotype has a count of ten or more. The gene calls are TRBV21-1 and TRBJ2-3; TRBD2 is the table's D call and was not checked against the DNA. TRBV21-1 is tagged as a pseudogene. The CDR3 has 16 amino acids. The CDR3 DNA follows: TGTGCCAGCAGCAAAGATCTCTCATCCCTCGGGGATACGCAGTATTTT. Its translation: CASSKDLSSLGDTQYF.

The rearrangement uses TRBV7-8 and TRBJ2-7; 7 bases are shared with TRBD1. Trimming removed 5 bases from V and 1 base from J; junction bases left unmatched: 2. This CDR3 is built from 13 residues. Germline CDR1 SGHVS, CDR2 FQNEAQ. The CDR3 DNA reads as TGTGCCAGCAGCCGGGACAGATCCTACGAGCAGTACGTC. It is translated as CASSRDRSYEQYV.

In its sample, this clonotype was seen a few times. The V gene is TRBV11-2, the J gene TRBJ1-1, with D possibly matching TRBD1 (5 bases). Germline CDR1 is SGHAT and CDR2 is FQNNGV. There are 15 residues in the CDR3. V lost 5 bases, J lost 5 bases, and 18 bases lay in between. DNA for the CDR3: TGTGCCAGCAGCCTACCAGAGGGGTCGAGGACTGAAGCTTTCTTT. It is translated as CASSLPEGSRTEAFF.

This chain links TRBV7-2 with TRBJ2-2, with TRBD2 matching 8 bases. Germline CDR1 is SGHTA and CDR2 is FQGNSA. This CDR3 comprises 16 residues. The J segment lost 5 bases and the V segment lost 1 base, leaving 6 bases of the junction unmatched. The CDR3, as DNA: TGTGCCAGCAGCTTAGTCGGCGCGGGAGGAACCGGGGAGCTGTTTTTT. Its protein is CASSLVGAGGTGELFF.

This clonotype has a handful of counts. The gene calls are TRBV18 and TRBJ2-3; D gene ambiguous. The germline gives CDR1 KGHSH, CDR2 LQKENI. This CDR3 contains 15 residues. Trimming took off 3 bases at V and 0 bases at J, with 10 bases between the two ends. CDR3 protein: CASSPEKTSTDTQYF. CDR3 DNA sequence: TGTGCCAGCTCACCCGAGAAAACCAGCACAGATACGCAGTATTTT.

This clonotype was seen a handful of times. The rearrangement links TRBV3-1 to TRBJ2-1; D remains unclear. CDR1 and CDR2 from the germline V gene are LGHDT and YNNKEL (reference sequence). V was shortened by 4 bases and J by 3 bases, with 13 bases between the two germline ends. The CDR3 length is 15 residues. The CDR3, as DNA: TGTGCCAGCAGCCTAGCTACTCAGGACTACAATGAGCAGTTCTTC. This translates into CASSLATQDYNEQFF.

This rearrangement joins TRBV12-3 or TRBV12-4 to TRBJ2-1, with D possibly matching TRBD1 (5 bases). The CDR3 extends over 15 amino acids. Between the trimmed V and J ends, which lost 5 bases and 3 bases, there was a span of 14 bases. CDR3 residues: CASSPRQGIYNEQFF. DNA of the CDR3: TGTGCCAGCAGTCCGAGGCAGGGTATCTACAATGAGCAGTTCTTC.

The sample holds a few counts of this clonotype. This chain links TRBV29-1 with TRBJ2-1; 7 bases match TRBD2. Germline CDR1 SQVTM, CDR2 ANQGSEA. This CDR3 is 13 amino acids long. Trimming cost V 3 bases and J 7 bases; bases outside gene matches: 6. The CDR3 reads CSVETLLANEQFF. The CDR3 coding sequence is TGCAGCGTTGAGACCCTACTAGCGAATGAGCAGTTCTTC.

This clonotype was detected a few times. This chain uses TRBV7-2 with TRBJ2-3, with a possible D match to TRBD2 (6 bases). Germline CDR1 and CDR2: SGHTA and FQGNSA. The CDR3 spans 16 residues. V dropped 1 base and J dropped 1 base, with 12 bases sitting between them. The CDR3 loop reads CASSLVGGTRTDTQYF. The CDR3 DNA is TGTGCCAGCAGCTTAGTCGGGGGAACCCGCACAGATACGCAGTATTTT. Full variable domain (rest looked up from reference TRBV7-2 and TRBJ2-3): GAGVSQSPSNKVTEKGKDVELRCDPISGHTALYWYRQSLGQGLEFLIYFQGNSAPDKSGLPSDRFSAERTGGSVSTLTIQRTQQEDSAVYLCASSLVGGTRTDTQYFGPGTRLTVL.

This clonotype came up many times. The gene calls are TRBV25-1 and TRBJ1-3; D not resolved. The length of the CDR3 is 12 residues. Trimming stripped 8 bases from V and 5 bases from J, with 10 bases between. From germline, CDR1 is MGHDK and CDR2 SYGVNS. In DNA, the CDR3 is TGTGCCAGCGGAGACGCCCGAAACACCATATATTTT. This translates into CASGDARNTIYF.

The table lists this clonotype with a few counts. The chain couples TRBV5-6 to TRBJ1-2; 9 bases are shared with TRBD1. The V gene end was trimmed by 6 bases and the J gene end by 0 bases; junction bases not matched to a gene: 6. The germline V gene has CDR1 SGHDT and CDR2 YYEEEE. CDR3 length: 15 residues. CDR3 nucleotide sequence: TGTGCCAGCACCCAATGGGACAGGGCTAACTATGGCTACACCTTC. It yields the protein CASTQWDRANYGYTF.

This clonotype was recorded a few times. This chain links TRBV25-1 with TRBJ1-1, with TRBD1 as a possible D gene (5 bases). V shed 7 bases and J shed 5 bases, with 11 bases lying between them. The V gene's germline CDR1 is MGHDK and CDR2 SYGVNS. This CDR3 is built from 12 residues. CDR3 sequence reads: CASTRGRTEAFF. In DNA, the CDR3 is TGTGCCAGCACGAGGGGACGGACTGAAGCTTTCTTT.

This clonotype came up many times. This sequence joins TRBV20-1 and TRBJ2-7; D gene unclear. The germline gives CDR1 DFQATT, CDR2 SNEGSKA (reference sequence). V was cut by 4 bases and J by 2 bases, with 9 bases left in between. CDR3 size: 12 residues. CDR3 in amino acids: CSAKTDTYEQYF. The CDR3 bases are TGCAGTGCTAAAACAGATACCTACGAGCAGTACTTC.

The rearrangement links TRBV28 to TRBJ2-5; 7 nucleotides agree with TRBD1. Germline trimming cut 7 bases from V and 11 bases from J; bases unmatched to any gene: 16. The CDR3 is 14 residues long. Germline V lookup: CDR1 MDHEN, CDR2 SYDVKM. The CDR3 region has the DNA TGTGCCAGCAACAACGTCGAGATAACAGGGGAACAGTACTTC. Translation: CASNNVEITGEQYF.

The table lists this clonotype with a few counts. The chain couples TRBV5-6 to TRBJ1-2, with D possibly TRBD1 on 5 matching bases. V lost 2 bases, J lost 8 bases, and 13 bases lay in between. CDR3 length equals 13 residues. Per the germline V gene, CDR1 is SGHDT and CDR2 is YYEEEE. The CDR3 sequence: CASSLRRGRGYTF. The CDR3 DNA is TGTGCCAGCAGCTTAAGGAGGGGTCGGGGCTACACCTTC.

The genes are TRBV10-3 and TRBJ1-3; D is possibly TRBD1 (5 bases). CDR1 and CDR2 (germline): ENHRY, SYGVKD. This CDR3 has 18 residues. Trimming took 4 bases from V and 4 from J, leaving 23 bases between them. In DNA form, the CDR3 reads TGTGCCATCAGTGGCCGGGACCGAGGGCGCCTTCTGGGAAACACCATATATTTT. It translates to CAISGRDRGRLLGNTIYF.

The chain is built from TRBV4-1 and TRBJ1-5; 7 nucleotides match TRBD1. The V and J ends lost 2 bases and 2 bases, in that order; junction bases with no gene match: 3. CDR3 size: 15 residues. Germline lookup yields CDR1 MGHRA and CDR2 YSYEKL. The CDR3 DNA sequence: TGCGCCAGCAGCCAATCTGGACAGGGCAATCAGCCCCAGCATTTT. This gives the protein CASSQSGQGNQPQHF.

The chain links TRBV7-9 to TRBJ2-3; D is possibly TRBD1 (6 bases). The CDR3 sequence is 15 residues long. Per germline, CDR1 SEHNR and CDR2 FQNEAQ (reference sequence). Trimming shortened V by 3 bases and J by 2 bases, and 12 bases separated the two germline ends. For the CDR3, the DNA is TGTGCCAGCAGCTTCGTAACAGGGAACACAGATACGCAGTATTTT. Protein sequence: CASSFVTGNTDTQYF. The variable domain in full, completed from reference TRBV7-9 and TRBJ2-3, reads DTGVSQNPRHKITKRGQNVTFRCDPISEHNRLYWYRQTLGQGPEFLTYFQNEAQLEKSRLLSDRFSAERPKGSFSTLEIQRTEQGDSAMYLCASSFVTGNTDTQYFGPGTRLTVL.

This clonotype was counted only a few times. CDR3 protein: CASRGGRIAGANVLTF. The CDR3 region has the DNA TGTGCCAGCAGGGGTGGTCGAATTGCTGGGGCCAACGTCCTGACTTTC. V and J are TRBV2 and TRBJ2-6, with D uncertain. The CDR3 loop spans 16 amino acids. V was trimmed by 6 bases and J by 2 bases, leaving 14 bases between them. Germline assignment: CDR1 SNHLY and CDR2 FYNNEI. Full variable domain (missing parts from reference TRBV2 and TRBJ2-6): EPEVTQTPSHQVTQMGQEVILRCVPISNHLYFYWYRQILGQKVEFLVSFYNNEISEKSEIFDDQFSVERPDGSNFTLKIRSTKLEDSAMYFCASRGGRIAGANVLTFGAGSRLTVL.

At least ten counts were recorded for this clonotype. The CDR3 loop is CASNPSPSSYNEQFF. The CDR3 nucleotides read TGTGCCAGCAACCCCTCCCCCAGCTCCTACAATGAGCAGTTCTTC. The chain couples TRBV12-3 or TRBV12-4 to TRBJ2-1; no firm D call. V was trimmed by 7 bases and J by 0 bases, leaving 13 bases between them. The CDR3 contains 15 residues.

The chain has TRBV30 and TRBJ1-2; D is unclear. Germline V CDR1 and CDR2: GTSNPN, SVGIG (reference sequence). V shed 5 bases and J shed 9 bases, with 16 bases lying between them. The CDR3 runs 12 residues. The CDR3 coding sequence is TGTGCCTGGGGTACCGAGATTTTGCGCTACACCTTC. Translation gives CAWGTEILRYTF.

This clonotype occurred many times. This chain links TRBV12-3 or TRBV12-4 with TRBJ2-2, with 14 bases identical to TRBD2. Losses at the gene ends were 8 bases for V and 3 bases for J; bases not matched to a gene: 8. The CDR3 runs to 17 residues. The CDR3, as DNA: TGTGCCAGCCGCGGACTAGCGGGAGGCCGGGACACCGGGGAGCTGTTTTTT. This codes for CASRGLAGGRDTGELFF.

This clonotype was detected a few times. V gene TRBV2 combines with J gene TRBJ2-1; TRBD2 matches 8 bases. CDR3 size: 16 residues. From germline, CDR1 is SNHLY and CDR2 FYNNEI. V was clipped by 0 bases and J by 8 bases; unmatched bases: 9. CDR3 coding DNA: TGTGCCAGCAGTGAAGCTAGCGGGGATCCCCCGCATGAGCAGTTCTTC. This translates into CASSEASGDPPHEQFF.

The chain links TRBV5-1 to TRBJ2-7, with 8 positions matching TRBD1. The germline CDR1 and CDR2 sequences are SGHRS and YFSETQ. Trimming took 1 base from V and 3 from J; bases not matched to a gene: 3. CDR3 length: 14 residues. The CDR3 sequence is CASSLTGQDYEQYF. Here the CDR3 DNA reads TGCGCCAGCAGCTTGACGGGACAGGACTACGAGCAGTACTTC. The full variable domain, completed using reference TRBV5-1 and TRBJ2-7, is KAGVTQTPRYLIKTRGQQVTLSCSPISGHRSVSWYQQTPGQGLQFLFEYFSETQRNKGNFPGRFSGRQFSNSRSEMNVSTLELGDSALYLCASSLTGQDYEQYFGPGTRLTVT.

The V and J genes are TRBV12-3 or TRBV12-4 and TRBJ2-3; TRBD2 matches at 8 bases. CDR3 length: 15 amino acids. The ends lost 3 bases at V and 14 bases at J; junction bases unmatched: 16. CDR3 loop: CASSFSLAGSFGGYF. The CDR3 DNA follows: TGTGCCAGCAGTTTCAGCCTAGCGGGTAGTTTTGGGGGGTATTTT.

This clonotype was found many times. The V and J genes are TRBV29-1 and TRBJ2-1; weak D call: TRBD2 (5 bases). The CDR3 is 13 amino acids. Germline V lookup: CDR1 SQVTM, CDR2 ANQGSEA. Trimming shortened V by 6 bases and J by 5 bases, and 14 bases separated the two germline ends. The CDR3 reads CSVPDGINNEQFF. CDR3 bases: TGCAGCGTACCCGACGGGATCAACAATGAGCAGTTCTTC.